These T cell receptor beta chains were read from a single sample in a study of control samples from healthy donors and cancer patients. Sequencing was performed with immunoSEQ multiplex PCR; in TCRdb, only in-frame clones are kept and a portion is missing. The repertoire holds 78,000 or so clones, with about 80% as singletons. The sequenced material came from blood. The receptors here all came from a man between 50 and 59 years old in good health. CDR3s include the opening cysteine and the closing phenylalanine or tryptophan. A D gene is named only where the DNA matches it firmly. The size of a clone is reported for some rows only, either as once, few or many, or as a class for expanded clones.

V gene	J gene	D gene	clone size	CDR3 DNA	CDR3 protein
TRBV7-2	TRBJ1-2	.	.	TGTGCCAGCAGCTTAGACCAGAACTATGGCTACACCTTC	CASSLDQNYGYTF
TRBV20-1	TRBJ1-2	.	.	TGCAGTGCTAGTCATAAAAACTATGGCTACACCTTC	CSASHKNYGYTF
TRBV7-8	TRBJ2-2	.	.	TGTGCCAGCAGCTTAGCGCGTAGACAGACGTCCGGCGGGGAGCTGTTTTTT	CASSLARRQTSGGELFF
TRBV12-5	TRBJ1-1	.	.	TGTGCTAGTGGTCCCCCGCAGGGTAGTTCGGCTTTCTTT	CASGPPQGSSAFF
TRBV7-9	TRBJ2-7	TRBD2	.	TGTGCCAGCAGCTTAACCCCGGGACTAGCGAACAACGAGCAGTACTTC	CASSLTPGLANNEQYF
TRBV9	TRBJ2-3	.	.	TGTGCCAGCAGCGTAGTTGGTACAGATACGCAGTATTTT	CASSVVGTDTQYF
TRBV11-2	TRBJ2-5	TRBD2	few	TGTGCCAGCAGCGCTCTAGCGGGAAGGGAGACCCAGTACTTC	CASSALAGRETQYF
TRBV10-2	TRBJ2-5	TRBD1	.	TGCGCCAGCAAGGGTGAGGCAGGGGGCTACGAGACCCAGTACTTC	CASKGEAGGYETQYF
TRBV14	TRBJ1-1	.	once	TGTGCCAGCAGGGGGCTGGGGACTGAAGCTTTCTTT	CASRGLGTEAFF
TRBV15	TRBJ2-2	.	.	TGTGCCACCAGCAGAGATGAGGGGCTCACCGGGGAGCTGTTTTTT	CATSRDEGLTGELFF
TRBV7-6	TRBJ2-7	.	.	TGTGCCAGCAGCTCATACCAGGGCTACGAGCAGTACTTC	CASSSYQGYEQYF
TRBV9	TRBJ2-3	TRBD2	once	TGTGCCAGCAGCGTAATGGGCGGGAGAAACGTAGATACGCAGTATTTT	CASSVMGGRNVDTQYF
TRBV11-3	TRBJ1-1	TRBD1	.	TGTGCCAGCAGCCCCCGACAGGGCCCCAGCACTGAAGCTTTCTTT	CASSPRQGPSTEAFF
TRBV6-6	TRBJ1-6	TRBD1	.	TGTGCCAGCAGTTACGCGGGACAGGGGGCTAATTCACCCCTCCACTTT	CASSYAGQGANSPLHF
TRBV7-2	TRBJ2-2	.	.	TGTGCCAGCAGCTTTTATTTGGGGTCGAACACCGGGGAGCTGTTTTTT	CASSFYLGSNTGELFF
TRBV4-2	TRBJ1-2	.	.	TGTGCCAGCAGCCCTATATTAGCAAGGGCGGACTATGGCTACACCTTC	CASSPILARADYGYTF
TRBV11-2	TRBJ2-1	TRBD2	.	TGTGCCAGCAGCTTAGCGGGGGCGGGAGGCTACAATGAGCAGTTCTTC	CASSLAGAGGYNEQFF
TRBV5-1	TRBJ2-3	.	.	TGCGCCAGCAGCTCGGGAACAGGGAGAGATACGCAGTATTTT	CASSSGTGRDTQYF